This T cell receptor (beta chain) is from a study of T cells after yellow fever vaccination. Study-level background: Low-cell-number fractions underwent preparation using SMART-Seq v4 Ultra Low Input. Points from the study as a whole: Reappearance after the booster was observed for most primary-vaccination clones (roughly 95% CD4, about 85% CD8). Though it reached lower strength, the secondary response hit its peak faster, day 5 versus 15.

TCR cDNA was made by 5'RACE template switching, adding a universal primer site and UMIs. From the 5' RACE reads, TCRdb called clonotypes with MiXCR, one entry per CDR3 protein. Seen here are 250,000 to 400,000 distinct CDR3 sequences, approximately 4.3% observed once, and the top ten hold less than 20%. There are many counts of this clonotype. Its specificity is not known. This TCR was sampled from a man aged 18-30 years who received the YFV17D yellow fever vaccine. The specimen comprised PBMCs, sampled 15 days after the yellow fever booster vaccination.

DNA of the CDR3: TGTGCCAGCTCTCGCGACAGGGGGCCGCAGTACTTC. Translating gives CASSRDRGPQYF. The rearrangement uses TRBV18 and TRBJ2-7; 10 bases line up with TRBD1. V lost 6 bases, J lost 9 bases, and 5 bases stayed unmatched. CDR1 is KGHSH, CDR2 LQKENI, per germline. The CDR3 runs to 12 residues. The complete variable domain, with remaining parts taken from reference TRBV18 and TRBJ2-7, reads NAGVMQNPRHLVRRRGQEARLRCSPMKGHSHVYWYRQLPEEGLKFMVYLQKENIIDESGMPKERFSAEFPKEGPSILRIQQVVRGDSAAYFCASSRDRGPQYFGPGTRLTVT.